The rows below give T cell receptor beta chains drawn from one sample of a study of blood T cells in healthy people across ages. Using its own MiXCR run on the 5' RACE reads, TCRdb lists one record per CDR3 protein. This table has roughly 730,000 distinct CDR3 sequences, roughly three fifths appearing once. Sequenced sample: blood. These receptors were obtained from a man in his forties in good health. CDR3s leave out the opening cysteine and the closing phenylalanine or tryptophan. The D gene is left open where the match is weak. The listing skips clone size in some rows; elsewhere it reads once, few, many or a size class.

V: TRBV27; D: NA; size: NA; CDR3: ASSFSIGDNQETQY
V: TRBV29-1; D: NA; size: NA; CDR3: SVGQAYEQY
V: TRBV13; D: NA; size: NA; CDR3: ASSLGTGSPLSEAF
V: TRBV7-2; D: NA; size: NA; CDR3: ASSLGFWGDSNQPQH
V: TRBV5-1; D: TRBD2; size: NA; CDR3: ASSDRLAGLSYEQY
V: TRBV12-3/TRBV12-4; D: NA; size: few; CDR3: ASSFEGPLGYT
V: TRBV5-1; D: NA; size: many; CDR3: ASSSAGSPADTQY
V: TRBV28; D: NA; size: NA; CDR3: ASSPLLYEQY
V: TRBV7-2; D: NA; size: NA; CDR3: ASSRDLSNQPQH
V: TRBV4-1; D: TRBD2; size: NA; CDR3: ASSQETSAYNEQF
V: TRBV11-1; D: NA; size: NA; CDR3: ASSLDGARRFNEQF